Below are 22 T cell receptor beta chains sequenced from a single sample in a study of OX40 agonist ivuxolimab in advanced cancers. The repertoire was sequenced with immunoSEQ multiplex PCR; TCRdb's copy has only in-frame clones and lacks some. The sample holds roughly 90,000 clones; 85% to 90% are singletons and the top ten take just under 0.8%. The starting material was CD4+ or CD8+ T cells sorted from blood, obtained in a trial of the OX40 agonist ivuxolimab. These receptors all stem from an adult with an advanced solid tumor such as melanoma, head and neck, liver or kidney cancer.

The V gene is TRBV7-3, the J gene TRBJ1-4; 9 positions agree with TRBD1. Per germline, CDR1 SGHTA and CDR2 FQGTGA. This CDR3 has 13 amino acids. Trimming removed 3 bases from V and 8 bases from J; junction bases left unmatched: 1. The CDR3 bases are TGTGCCAGCAGCTTGGGGACAGGGGAAAAACTGTTTTTT. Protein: CASSLGTGEKLFF. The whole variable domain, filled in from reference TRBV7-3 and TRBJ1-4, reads GAGVSQTPSNKVTEKGKYVELRCDPISGHTALYWYRQSLGQGPEFLIYFQGTGAADDSGLPNDRFFAVRPEGSVSTLKIQRTERGDSAVYLCASSLGTGEKLFFGSGTQLSVL.

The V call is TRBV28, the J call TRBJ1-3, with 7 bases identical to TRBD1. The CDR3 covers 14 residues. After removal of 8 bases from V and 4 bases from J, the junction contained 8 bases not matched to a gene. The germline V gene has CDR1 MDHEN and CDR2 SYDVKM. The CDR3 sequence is CASGTAGGGNTIYF. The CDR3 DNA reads TGTGCCAGCGGGACGGCAGGGGGAGGAAACACCATATATTTT.

The CDR3 protein is CASRGQGVANGYTF. Here the CDR3 DNA reads TGTGCCAGCAGGGGACAGGGTGTGGCAAATGGCTACACCTTC. This chain links TRBV2 with TRBJ1-2; 9 nucleotides line up with TRBD1. The length of the CDR3 is 14 residues. Germline V gene sequence: CDR1 SNHLY, CDR2 FYNNEI. The V and J ends lost 6 bases and 6 bases, in that order; junction bases with no gene match: 8.

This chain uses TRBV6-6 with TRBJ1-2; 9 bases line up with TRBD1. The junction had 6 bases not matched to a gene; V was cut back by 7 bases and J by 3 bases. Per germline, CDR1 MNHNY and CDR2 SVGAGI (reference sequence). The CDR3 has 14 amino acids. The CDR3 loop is CASNYRGRDYGYTF. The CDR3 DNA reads TGTGCCAGCAACTACAGGGGGCGCGACTATGGCTACACCTTC.

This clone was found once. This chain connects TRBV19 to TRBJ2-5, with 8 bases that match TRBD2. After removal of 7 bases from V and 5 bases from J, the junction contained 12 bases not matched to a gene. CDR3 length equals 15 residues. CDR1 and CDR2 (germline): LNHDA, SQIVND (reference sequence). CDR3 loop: CASTPETGGHETQYF. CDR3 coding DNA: TGTGCCAGTACCCCAGAGACGGGGGGGCACGAGACCCAGTACTTC. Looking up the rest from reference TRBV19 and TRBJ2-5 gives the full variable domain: DGGITQSPKYLFRKEGQNVTLSCEQNLNHDAMYWYRQDPGQGLRLIYYSQIVNDFQKGDIAEGYSVSREKKESFPLTVTSAQKNPTAFYLCASTPETGGHETQYFGPGTRLLVL.

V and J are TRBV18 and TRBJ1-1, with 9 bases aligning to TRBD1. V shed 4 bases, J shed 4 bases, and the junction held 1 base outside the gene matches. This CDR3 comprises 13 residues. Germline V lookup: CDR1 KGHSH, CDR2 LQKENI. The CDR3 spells CASSQDRGTEAFF. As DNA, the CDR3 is TGTGCCAGCTCACAGGACAGGGGCACTGAAGCTTTCTTT.

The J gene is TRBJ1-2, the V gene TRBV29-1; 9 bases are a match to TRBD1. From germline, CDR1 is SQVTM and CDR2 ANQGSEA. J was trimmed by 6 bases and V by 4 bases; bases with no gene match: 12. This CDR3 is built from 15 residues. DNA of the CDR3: TGCAGCGTTGGGGGGACAGGGTCTTGGGATGATGGCTACACCTTC. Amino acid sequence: CSVGGTGSWDDGYTF. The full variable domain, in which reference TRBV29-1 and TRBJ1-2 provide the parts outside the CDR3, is SAVISQKPSRDICQRGTSLTIQCQVDSQVTMMFWYRQQPGQSLTLIATANQGSEATYESGFVIDKFPISRPNLTFSTLTVSNMSPEDSSIYLCSVGGTGSWDDGYTFGSGTRLTVV.

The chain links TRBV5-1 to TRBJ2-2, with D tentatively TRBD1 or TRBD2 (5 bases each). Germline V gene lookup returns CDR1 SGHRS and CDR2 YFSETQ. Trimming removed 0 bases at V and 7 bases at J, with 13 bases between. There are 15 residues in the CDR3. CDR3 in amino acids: CASSLDGARGGELFF. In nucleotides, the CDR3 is TGCGCCAGCAGCTTGGACGGGGCAAGAGGCGGGGAGCTGTTTTTT.

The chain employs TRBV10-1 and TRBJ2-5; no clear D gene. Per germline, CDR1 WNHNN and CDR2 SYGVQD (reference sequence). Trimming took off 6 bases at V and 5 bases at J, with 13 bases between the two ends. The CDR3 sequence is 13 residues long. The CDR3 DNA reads TGCGCCAGCAGCACCCAAATAGGGGAGACCCAGTACTTC. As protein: CASSTQIGETQYF.

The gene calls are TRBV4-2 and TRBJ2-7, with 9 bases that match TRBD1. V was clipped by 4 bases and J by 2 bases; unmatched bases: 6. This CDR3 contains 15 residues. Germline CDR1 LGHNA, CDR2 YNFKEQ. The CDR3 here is CASSRDGQGTYEQYF. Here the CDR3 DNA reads TGTGCCAGCAGCCGCGACGGACAGGGGACCTACGAGCAGTACTTC.

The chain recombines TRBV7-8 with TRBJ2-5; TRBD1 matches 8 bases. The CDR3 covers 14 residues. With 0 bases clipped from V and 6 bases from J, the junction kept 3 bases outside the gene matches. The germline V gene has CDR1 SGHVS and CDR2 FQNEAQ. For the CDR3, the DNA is TGTGCCAGCAGCTTAGCACAGGGGGGAAAGACCCAGTACTTC. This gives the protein CASSLAQGGKTQYF. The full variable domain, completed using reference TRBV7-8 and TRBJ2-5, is GAGVSQSPRYKVAKRGQDVALRCDPISGHVSLFWYQQALGQGPEFLTYFQNEAQLDKSGLPSDRFFAERPEGSVSTLKIQRTQQEDSAVYLCASSLAQGGKTQYFGPGTRLLVL.

DNA of the CDR3: TGCGCCAGCAGCTTGGAGGTTGGGCCGGAGACCCAGTACTTC. It encodes CASSLEVGPETQYF. This chain uses TRBV5-1 with TRBJ2-5, with D hard to call. The V and J ends lost 0 bases and 5 bases respectively, with 11 bases between them. Per the germline V gene, CDR1 is SGHRS and CDR2 is YFSETQ. The CDR3 spans 14 residues.

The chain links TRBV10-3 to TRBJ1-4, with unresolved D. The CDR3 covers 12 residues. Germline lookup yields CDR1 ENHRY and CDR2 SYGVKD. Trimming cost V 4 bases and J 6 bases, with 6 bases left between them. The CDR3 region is CAISGSDEKLFF. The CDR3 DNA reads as TGTGCCATCAGTGGGTCCGATGAAAAACTGTTTTTT.

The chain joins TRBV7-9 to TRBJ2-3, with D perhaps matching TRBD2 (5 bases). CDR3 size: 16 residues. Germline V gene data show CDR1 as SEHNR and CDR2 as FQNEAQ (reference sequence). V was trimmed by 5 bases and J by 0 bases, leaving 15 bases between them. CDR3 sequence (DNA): TGTGCCAGCAGCCAATTTGCGGGCCCTAGCACAGATACGCAGTATTTT. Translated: CASSQFAGPSTDTQYF.

CDR3 sequence (DNA): TGCGCCAGCAGCCACCCCAGTAGGGGCGATGAGCAGTTCTTC. Translating it yields CASSHPSRGDEQFF. The rearrangement uses TRBV4-1 and TRBJ2-1, with D possibly TRBD1 on 5 matching bases. The CDR3 runs 14 residues. CDR1 is MGHRA, CDR2 YSYEKL, per germline. V was cut by 3 bases and J by 8 bases, with 14 bases left in between.

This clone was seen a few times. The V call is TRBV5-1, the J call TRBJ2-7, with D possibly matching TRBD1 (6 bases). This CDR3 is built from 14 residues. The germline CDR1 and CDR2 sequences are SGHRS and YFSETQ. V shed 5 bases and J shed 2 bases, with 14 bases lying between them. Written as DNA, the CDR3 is TGCGCCAGCAGATTCCGGACAGCAACCTACGAGCAGTACTTC. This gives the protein CASRFRTATYEQYF. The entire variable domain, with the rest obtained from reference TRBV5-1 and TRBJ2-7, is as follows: KAGVTQTPRYLIKTRGQQVTLSCSPISGHRSVSWYQQTPGQGLQFLFEYFSETQRNKGNFPGRFSGRQFSNSRSEMNVSTLELGDSALYLCASRFRTATYEQYFGPGTRLTVT.

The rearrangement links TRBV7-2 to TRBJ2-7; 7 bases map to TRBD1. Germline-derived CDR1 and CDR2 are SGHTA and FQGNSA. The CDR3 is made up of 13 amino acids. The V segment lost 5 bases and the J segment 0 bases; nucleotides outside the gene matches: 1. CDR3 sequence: CASSRQGSYEQYF. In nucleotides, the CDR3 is TGTGCCAGCAGCCGACAGGGCTCCTACGAGCAGTACTTC. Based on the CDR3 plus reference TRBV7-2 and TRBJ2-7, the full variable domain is GAGVSQSPSNKVTEKGKDVELRCDPISGHTALYWYRQSLGQGLEFLIYFQGNSAPDKSGLPSDRFSAERTGGSVSTLTIQRTQQEDSAVYLCASSRQGSYEQYFGPGTRLTVT.

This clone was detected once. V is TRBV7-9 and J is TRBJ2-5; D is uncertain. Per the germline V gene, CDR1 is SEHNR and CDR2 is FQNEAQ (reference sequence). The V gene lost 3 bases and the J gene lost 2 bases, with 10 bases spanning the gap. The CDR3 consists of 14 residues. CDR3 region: CASSFYDGQETQYF. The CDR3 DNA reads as TGTGCCAGCAGCTTCTATGACGGACAAGAGACCCAGTACTTC.

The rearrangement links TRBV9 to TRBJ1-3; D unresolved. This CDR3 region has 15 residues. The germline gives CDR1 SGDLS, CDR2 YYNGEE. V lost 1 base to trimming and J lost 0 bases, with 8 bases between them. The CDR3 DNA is TGTGCCAGCAGCGTAAAGGGAGTCTCTGGAAACACCATATATTTT. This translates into CASSVKGVSGNTIYF. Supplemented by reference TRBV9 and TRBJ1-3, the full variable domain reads DSGVTQTPKHLITATGQRVTLRCSPRSGDLSVYWYQQSLDQGLQFLIQYYNGEERAKGNILERFSAQQFPDLHSELNLSSLELGDSALYFCASSVKGVSGNTIYFGEGSWLTVV.

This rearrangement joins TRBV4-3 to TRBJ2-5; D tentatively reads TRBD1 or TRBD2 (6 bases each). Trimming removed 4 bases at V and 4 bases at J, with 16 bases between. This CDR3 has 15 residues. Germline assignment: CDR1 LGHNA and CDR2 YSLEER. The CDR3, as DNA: TGCGCCAGCAGCCGAGGGCTAGGGGGGCCAGAGACCCAGTACTTC. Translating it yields CASSRGLGGPETQYF.

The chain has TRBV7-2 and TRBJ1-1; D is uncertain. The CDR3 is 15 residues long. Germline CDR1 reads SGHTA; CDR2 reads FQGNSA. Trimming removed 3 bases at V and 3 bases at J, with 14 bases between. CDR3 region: CASSFDEGEYTEAFF. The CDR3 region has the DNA TGTGCCAGCAGCTTCGACGAGGGCGAATACACTGAAGCTTTCTTT.

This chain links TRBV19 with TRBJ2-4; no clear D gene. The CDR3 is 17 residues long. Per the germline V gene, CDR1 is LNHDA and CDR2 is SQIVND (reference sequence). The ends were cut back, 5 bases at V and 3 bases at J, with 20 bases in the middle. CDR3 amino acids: CASSENSGFTSKNIQYF. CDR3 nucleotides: TGTGCCAGTAGTGAAAACTCAGGTTTTACGAGCAAAAACATTCAGTACTTC.